Listed below are T cell receptor beta chains from one sample, sequenced in a study of patients and donors after allogeneic stem cell transplantation. A single record per CDR3 protein comes from TCRdb applying MiXCR to the RT-PCR reads. The sample yields over 400,000 distinct CDR3 sequences, 16% seen once. What was sequenced was blood, either unsorted or a sorted T cell fraction (not recorded which). The receptors were gathered from a human donor who was either an allogeneic HSCT recipient or a stem cell or donor lymphocyte infusion donor (not recorded which). It is not recorded whose cells these are; they may come from a transplant donor. Both conserved end residues are part of each CDR3. A D gene is named only where the DNA matches it firmly. Clone size appears in some rows only: once, few, many, or a class for an expanded clone.

v_call: TRBV9; d_call: NA; j_call: TRBJ1-1; clone_size: NA; cdr3_nt: TGTGCCAGCAGCGTAGGTCAGGGTATGGGGTTGAACACTGAAGCTTTCTTT; cdr3_aa: CASSVGQGMGLNTEAFF
v_call: TRBV2; d_call: NA; j_call: TRBJ2-7; clone_size: NA; cdr3_nt: TGTGCCAGCAGTACCACAGGGCGCGAGCAGTACTTC; cdr3_aa: CASSTTGREQYF
v_call: TRBV7-6; d_call: NA; j_call: TRBJ2-5; clone_size: few; cdr3_nt: TGTGCCAGCAGCTTAGCCCAACCGAGGGACAAACGTAGGGAGACCCAGTACTTC; cdr3_aa: CASSLAQPRDKRRETQYF
v_call: TRBV21-1; d_call: NA; j_call: TRBJ2-3; clone_size: few; cdr3_nt: TGTGCCAGCAGCGAGAAGAAGGGGCCGGGGGGCACAGATACGCAGTATTTT; cdr3_aa: CASSEKKGPGGTDTQYF
v_call: TRBV6-5; d_call: NA; j_call: TRBJ2-7; clone_size: NA; cdr3_nt: TGTGCCAGCAGTTACGGTCGGGGCTACGAGCAGTACTTC; cdr3_aa: CASSYGRGYEQYF
v_call: TRBV21-1; d_call: NA; j_call: TRBJ2-1; clone_size: NA; cdr3_nt: TGTGCCAGCAACGAGGGACGTCTCTACAATGAGCAGTTCTTC; cdr3_aa: CASNEGRLYNEQFF
v_call: TRBV7-2; d_call: NA; j_call: TRBJ2-1; clone_size: many; cdr3_nt: TGTGCCAGCAGCTTCAATCTAATAAAGGAGCAGTTCTTC; cdr3_aa: CASSFNLIKEQFF
v_call: TRBV5-1; d_call: TRBD1; j_call: TRBJ2-7; clone_size: NA; cdr3_nt: TGCGCCAGCAGCTTCCTGGGACAGGCCTACGAGCAGTACTTC; cdr3_aa: CASSFLGQAYEQYF
v_call: TRBV20-1; d_call: NA; j_call: TRBJ2-3; clone_size: many; cdr3_nt: TGCAGTGCTAAAGAGGACATTAGCACAGATACGCAGTATTTT; cdr3_aa: CSAKEDISTDTQYF
v_call: TRBV5-1; d_call: NA; j_call: TRBJ2-1; clone_size: NA; cdr3_nt: TGCGCCAGCAGCTTGAGATGGTCCCTTAATACCTACAATGAGCAGTTCTTC; cdr3_aa: CASSLRWSLNTYNEQFF
v_call: TRBV12-3/TRBV12-4; d_call: TRBD1; j_call: TRBJ1-4; clone_size: few; cdr3_nt: TGTGCCAGCAGGGGGGACAGCCCCACAAGGGGAAAACTGTTTTTT; cdr3_aa: CASRGDSPTRGKLFF
v_call: TRBV7-6; d_call: NA; j_call: TRBJ1-1; clone_size: NA; cdr3_nt: TGTGCCAGCAGCTTAGAGGTCCAGGGTCTGAACACTGAAGCTTTCTTT; cdr3_aa: CASSLEVQGLNTEAFF
v_call: TRBV7-9; d_call: TRBD2; j_call: TRBJ2-7; clone_size: NA; cdr3_nt: TGTGCCAGCACGCCGGGACTAGAGCCCTACGAGCAGTACTTC; cdr3_aa: CASTPGLEPYEQYF
v_call: TRBV29-1; d_call: NA; j_call: TRBJ1-2; clone_size: many; cdr3_nt: TGCAGCGTCGCCGACAGGACTAACTATGGCTACACCTTC; cdr3_aa: CSVADRTNYGYTF
v_call: TRBV28; d_call: TRBD2; j_call: TRBJ2-1; clone_size: few; cdr3_nt: TGTGCCAGCAGTTATAGCGGGAGATCCTACAATGAGCAGTTCTTC; cdr3_aa: CASSYSGRSYNEQFF
v_call: TRBV19; d_call: NA; j_call: TRBJ2-2; clone_size: few; cdr3_nt: TGTGCCAGTAGAAAGCCCCCGTGGGGAGGATCGAACACCGGGGAGCTGTTTTTT; cdr3_aa: CASRKPPWGGSNTGELFF